Each of the 28 T cell receptor beta chains below was sequenced from the same sample in a study of molecular identifiers for immune sequencing clone quantification. TCRdb reprocessed the PCR reads via MiXCR and lists one record per CDR3 protein. The sample includes 400,000 to 600,000 distinct CDR3 sequences, about 25% of them seen just once. Sequenced input: naive CD8+ T cells from blood, with Jurkat cell RNA spiked in. Subset reported: FACS-sorted CD8+CD4-CCR7+CD45RA+ naive T cells. The receptors were sampled from a human donor in good health. Some libraries in this study had Jurkat cell RNA spiked in.

CDR3 sequence (DNA): TGTGCCAGCAGTAGGGGACAGACGAACACTGAAGCTTTCTTT. This gives the protein CASSRGQTNTEAFF. The chain is built from TRBV28 and TRBJ1-1, with TRBD1 identical over 7 bases. The ends lost 5 bases at V and 1 base at J; junction bases unmatched: 4. The CDR3 sequence is 14 residues long. CDR1 and CDR2 from the germline V gene are MDHEN and SYDVKM.

This clonotype was observed once. The CDR3 nucleotides are TGTGCCAGCAGCATATACAGGGATGGCACCGGGGAGCTGTTTTTT. Its protein product is CASSIYRDGTGELFF. The chain couples TRBV9 to TRBJ2-2; D may be TRBD1 (6 bases). Germline lookup yields CDR1 SGDLS and CDR2 YYNGEE. V lost 4 bases and J lost 4, with 14 bases in between. The CDR3 sequence is 15 residues long.

V and J are TRBV10-3 and TRBJ1-4, with TRBD1 identical over 8 bases. Germline lookup yields CDR1 ENHRY and CDR2 SYGVKD. With V trimmed by 0 bases and J by 4 bases, 1 base remained unmatched. CDR3 size: 15 residues. The CDR3 sequence: CAISESGQGNEKLFF. DNA for the CDR3: TGTGCCATCAGTGAGTCTGGACAGGGTAATGAAAAACTGTTTTTT.

This clonotype appeared a few times. V and J are TRBV19 and TRBJ1-5; no reliable D call. The CDR3 extends over 15 amino acids. The V end lost 3 bases, the J end lost 0 bases, and 9 bases lay between the germline ends. Per the germline V gene, CDR1 is LNHDA and CDR2 is SQIVND (reference sequence). The DNA for the CDR3 is TGTGCCAGTAGTATGGTAGGGAGTAGCAATCAGCCCCAGCATTTT. Translated, it gives CASSMVGSSNQPQHF.

This clonotype was seen ten or more times. The rearrangement links TRBV7-6 to TRBJ2-3, with D perhaps given as TRBD1 or TRBD2 (6 bases each). There are 15 residues in the CDR3. Germline lookup yields CDR1 SGHVS and CDR2 FNYEAQ. The germline V and J ends were trimmed by 5 bases and 0 bases, with 12 bases remaining between them. Here the CDR3 DNA reads TGTGCCAGCAGCCCCGGAGGGGGGAGCACAGATACGCAGTATTTT. Encoded protein: CASSPGGGSTDTQYF.

The chain recombines TRBV6-2 or TRBV6-3 with TRBJ2-5; D unresolved. With 7 bases removed from V and 5 bases from J, the gap between germline ends came to 11 bases. The germline V gene has CDR1 MNHEY and CDR2 SVGEGT. The CDR3 totals 12 residues. CDR3 amino acids: CASKGRVETQYF. In DNA form, the CDR3 reads TGTGCCAGCAAAGGACGGGTCGAGACCCAGTACTTC.

This clonotype was seen only a few times. The chain joins TRBV19 to TRBJ2-7, with D perhaps given as TRBD1 or TRBD2 (5 bases each). Trimming removed 6 bases from V and 3 bases from J, with 12 bases in between. The V gene's germline CDR1 is LNHDA and CDR2 SQIVND (reference sequence). The CDR3 consists of 13 residues. The CDR3 DNA sequence: TGTGCCAGTAGCCCAGGGAGCTTCTACGAGCAGTACTTC. It is translated as CASSPGSFYEQYF.

This rearrangement joins TRBV9 to TRBJ2-7; D tentatively reads TRBD1 or TRBD2 (6 bases each). CDR1 is SGDLS, CDR2 YYNGEE, per germline. Trimming stripped 0 bases from V and 5 bases from J, with 12 bases between. This CDR3 is 14 amino acids long. This CDR3 reads CASSVGGAGNEQYF. The CDR3 region has the DNA TGTGCCAGCAGCGTAGGGGGGGCAGGTAACGAGCAGTACTTC.

This rearrangement joins TRBV6-6 to TRBJ2-1; unclear D gene. Germline CDR1 MNHNY, CDR2 SVGAGI (reference sequence). V was shortened by 0 bases and J by 5 bases, with 8 bases between the two germline ends. This CDR3 is built from 14 residues. The CDR3 protein is CASSYSHGNNEQFF. CDR3 bases: TGTGCCAGCAGTTACTCACACGGAAACAATGAGCAGTTCTTC.

The chain has TRBV4-3 and TRBJ2-1, with D perhaps TRBD1 (5 bases). Germline CDR1 is LGHNA and CDR2 is YSLEER. This CDR3 is built from 20 residues. V lost 3 bases and J 5 bases, leaving 29 bases between the germline ends. As DNA, the CDR3 is TGCGCCAGCAGCCACCCTGCCGGCCCGAGGACACCGGAATCCCACAATGAGCAGTTCTTC. It encodes CASSHPAGPRTPESHNEQFF.

A few counts support this clonotype. CDR3 DNA sequence: TGTGCCAGCAGTTGGGGGGGGGACTATGGCTACACCTTC. Residues: CASSWGGDYGYTF. The gene calls are TRBV28 and TRBJ1-2; D is possibly TRBD1 (5 bases). V was cut by 4 bases and J by 3 bases, with 9 bases left in between. The CDR3 sequence is 13 residues long. Germline assignment: CDR1 MDHEN and CDR2 SYDVKM.

V is TRBV7-9 and J is TRBJ1-1; D is undetermined. The germline V and J ends were trimmed by 4 bases and 6 bases, with 6 bases remaining between them. Germline V gene lookup returns CDR1 SEHNR and CDR2 FQNEAQ (reference sequence). This CDR3 spans 11 amino acids. CDR3 loop: CASSSESEAFF. The CDR3 nucleotides read TGTGCCAGCAGCTCTGAATCTGAAGCTTTCTTT.

This clonotype has a handful of counts. The rearrangement uses TRBV20-1 and TRBJ2-3, with a possible D match to TRBD2 (5 bases). The CDR3 covers 12 residues. The germline V and J ends were trimmed by 6 bases and 8 bases, with 15 bases remaining between them. Germline loops: CDR1 DFQATT, CDR2 SNEGSKA (reference sequence). In DNA, the CDR3 is TGCAGTGCCACGGAGGTCAGCGGTACGCAGTATTTT. Translation: CSATEVSGTQYF.

This clonotype was seen repeatedly, ten times or more. This chain joins TRBV19 and TRBJ2-3; D uncertain. This CDR3 is built from 13 residues. Germline values: CDR1 LNHDA, CDR2 SQIVND (reference sequence). The V end was cut by 6 bases, the J end by 4 bases, with 11 bases between. This chain's CDR3 is CASRPSYPDTQYF. The CDR3 coding sequence is TGTGCCAGTAGGCCTTCTTATCCAGATACGCAGTATTTT.

This clonotype was observed at least ten times. This chain joins TRBV6-5 and TRBJ2-7; TRBD1 is a possible D gene (6 bases). The CDR3 consists of 15 residues. In germline, CDR1 is MNHEY, CDR2 SVGAGI. V gave up 2 bases and J gave up 2 bases, with 13 bases separating them. CDR3 in amino acids: CASSYGNRVAYEQYF. The CDR3 nucleotides read TGTGCCAGCAGTTACGGCAACAGGGTAGCCTACGAGCAGTACTTC.

This chain connects TRBV30 to TRBJ1-2; possible D gene TRBD1, 5 bases. Germline CDR1 GTSNPN, CDR2 SVGIG (reference sequence). The V end lost 2 bases, the J end lost 3 bases, and 10 bases lay between the germline ends. The CDR3 covers 13 residues. The CDR3 loop reads CAWSTRGHYGYTF. The CDR3 nucleotides are TGTGCCTGGAGTACAAGGGGACACTATGGCTACACCTTC.

The gene calls are TRBV2 and TRBJ2-5; 12 bases fit TRBD2. V was clipped by 7 bases and J by 5 bases; unmatched bases: 14. The CDR3 length is 17 residues. CDR1 SNHLY and CDR2 FYNNEI come from the germline V gene. This CDR3 reads CASTTPPSGGAGETQYF. Written as DNA, the CDR3 is TGTGCCAGCACCACACCTCCTAGCGGGGGGGCCGGGGAGACCCAGTACTTC.

This clonotype was recorded a few times. An end of the junction does not agree with germline; a read error may underlie this. The rearrangement links TRBV27 to TRBJ2-2, with 7 nucleotides matching TRBD1. Per germline, CDR1 MNHEY and CDR2 SMNVEV (reference sequence). This CDR3 has 14 amino acids. Here the CDR3 reads CASSLLRGPGELLF. The DNA of the CDR3 is TGTGCCAGCAGTTTATTGAGGGGGCCCGGGGAGCTGTTGTTT.

CDR3 loop: CAREGDSVSNQPQHF. CDR3 sequence (DNA): TGCGCCCGCGAGGGGGATTCTGTTAGCAATCAGCCCCAGCATTTT. The V and J genes are TRBV4-3 and TRBJ1-5, with a weak D call TRBD1 (6 bases). CDR1 and CDR2 from the germline V gene are LGHNA and YSLEER. CDR3 length: 15 amino acids. Between the trimmed V and J ends, which lost 11 bases and 0 bases, there was a span of 17 bases.

CDR3 loop: CASRTTSGGAGSTGELFF. DNA of the CDR3: TGTGCCAGCAGGACGACTAGCGGGGGGGCAGGAAGCACCGGGGAGCTGTTTTTT. The chain is built from TRBV12-3 or TRBV12-4 and TRBJ2-2; TRBD2 aligns across 14 bases. The CDR3 is 18 residues long. V shed 6 bases and J 4 bases; nucleotides not matched to a gene: 10.

The chain links TRBV9 to TRBJ2-3, with D perhaps matching TRBD2 (7 bases). The CDR3 length is 16 residues. Germline CDR1 reads SGDLS; CDR2 reads YYNGEE. Trimming shortened V by 3 bases and J by 4 bases, and 18 bases separated the two germline ends. The CDR3 loop reads CASSEGGGGGADTQYF. In nucleotides, the CDR3 is TGTGCCAGCAGCGAAGGGGGAGGCGGGGGCGCAGATACGCAGTATTTT.

There are a few counts of this clonotype. V usage is TRBV7-2 and J usage is TRBJ2-7; D assignment may be TRBD1 or TRBD2 (6 bases each). V dropped 0 bases and J dropped 2 bases, with 17 bases sitting between them. The germline gives CDR1 SGHTA, CDR2 FQGNSA. The CDR3 is 17 amino acids. DNA of the CDR3: TGTGCCAGCAGCTTAGCGCGGGCGGGACACCGACCCTACGAGCAGTACTTC. Its protein product is CASSLARAGHRPYEQYF.

V and J are TRBV20-1 and TRBJ1-2; 8 bases map to TRBD1. Germline loops: CDR1 DFQATT, CDR2 SNEGSKA (reference sequence). The CDR3 has 13 amino acids. The J segment lost 4 bases and the V segment lost 2 bases, leaving 3 bases of the junction unmatched. The CDR3 DNA reads TGCAGTGCTAGACCGGACAGGGTCTATGGCTACACCTTC. It specifies CSARPDRVYGYTF.

This clonotype was seen only a few times. The rearrangement joins TRBV6-5 to TRBJ2-7; D may be TRBD2 (6 bases). Germline CDR1 and CDR2: MNHEY and SVGAGI. The length of the CDR3 is 14 residues. V lost 8 bases and J 5 bases, leaving 19 bases between the germline ends. The chain's CDR3 is CASGLWGGGHEQYF. The DNA for the CDR3 is TGTGCCAGCGGATTATGGGGAGGTGGGCACGAGCAGTACTTC.

This clonotype came up a few times. The J gene is TRBJ2-3, the V gene TRBV6-5; D ambiguous. With 7 bases removed from V and 1 base from J, the gap between germline ends came to 18 bases. CDR3 size: 16 residues. Germline CDR1 reads MNHEY; CDR2 reads SVGAGI. This CDR3 reads CASNHGSGHGTDTQYF. CDR3 in DNA: TGTGCCAGCAACCACGGGTCAGGCCACGGCACAGATACGCAGTATTTT.

The chain couples TRBV6-5 to TRBJ1-1; the D is unclear. Trimming shortened V by 5 bases and J by 4 bases, and 5 bases separated the two germline ends. The V gene's germline CDR1 is MNHEY and CDR2 SVGAGI. The CDR3 runs 11 residues. In DNA form, the CDR3 reads TGTGCCAGCAGTCCCTGCACTGAAGCTTTCTTT. Its protein is CASSPCTEAFF.

The rearrangement links TRBV7-9 to TRBJ2-7; 8 bases are shared with TRBD1. Germline CDR1 reads SEHNR; CDR2 reads FQNEAQ (reference sequence). The CDR3 is 16 residues long. The ends lost 5 bases at V and 2 bases at J; junction bases unmatched: 11. The CDR3 reads CASSITRGQPTYEQYF. In DNA, the CDR3 is TGTGCCAGCAGCATTACCAGGGGGCAACCTACCTACGAGCAGTACTTC.

The J gene is TRBJ2-7, the V gene TRBV19; 9 positions match TRBD1. This CDR3 is 12 amino acids long. CDR1 is LNHDA and CDR2 is SQIVND in the germline V gene (reference sequence). Unmatched junction bases numbered 3, after V lost 6 bases and J lost 6 bases. As DNA, the CDR3 is TGTGCCAGTAGACAGGGGGCTAGCGAGCAGTACTTC. Amino acid sequence: CASRQGASEQYF.